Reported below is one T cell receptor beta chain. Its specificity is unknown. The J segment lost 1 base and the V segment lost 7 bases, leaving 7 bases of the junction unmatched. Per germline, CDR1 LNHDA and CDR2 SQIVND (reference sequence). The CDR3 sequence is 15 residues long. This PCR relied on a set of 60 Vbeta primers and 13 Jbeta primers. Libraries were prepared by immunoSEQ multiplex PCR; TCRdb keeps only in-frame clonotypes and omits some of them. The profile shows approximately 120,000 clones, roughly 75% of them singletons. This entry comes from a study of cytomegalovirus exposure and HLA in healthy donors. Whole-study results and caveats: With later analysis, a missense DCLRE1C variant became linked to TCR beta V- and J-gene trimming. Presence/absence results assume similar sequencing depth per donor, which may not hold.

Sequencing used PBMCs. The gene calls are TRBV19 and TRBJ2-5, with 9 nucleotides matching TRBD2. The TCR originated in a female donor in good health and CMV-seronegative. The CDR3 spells CASTVTGLAQETQYF. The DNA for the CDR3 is TGTGCCAGTACTGTAACGGGACTAGCCCAAGAGACCCAGTACTTC.